The clone carrying this TCR beta chain was detected only a few times. This sample is drawn from a study of human T cells and chemical hapten exposure. V dropped 6 bases and J dropped 8 bases, with 25 bases sitting between them. Germline CDR1 and CDR2: SQVTM and ANQGSEA. This CDR3 is built from 15 residues. Time point specified: pre-sensitization, week 0. Treatment: therapeutic diphenylcyclopropenone sensitization with weekly scalp DPC. Ahead of each patch test application, blood was drawn. The library put unique molecular identifiers onto individual cDNA molecules. TCRdb used MiXCR to reprocess the RACE reads, holding one entry per CDR3 protein. The sample includes some 360,000 distinct CDR3 sequences, 5.1% of them seen just once.

The source material was whole blood, sampled in connection with sensitization to the hapten diphenylcyclopropenone (DPC). The TCR sequence derives from a woman between 50 and 59 years old with alopecia areata. Some clones in this sample may be carry-over from other donors' samples. The rearrangement links TRBV29-1 to TRBJ1-2; tentative D call: TRBD1 (6 bases). CDR3 protein: CSVGRAPGAREGYTF. Here the CDR3 DNA reads TGCAGCGTGGGCCGTGCTCCAGGGGCAAGGGAAGGCTACACCTTC.